This record looks at one TCR beta chain sequence and its context. Its antigen is currently unknown. This sample is drawn from a study of shared clonotypes between healthy human individuals. Authors' processing steps: ImmunoSEQ sequences covered only the junction and lacked quality scores; filtering therefore differed. Sequenced by immunoSEQ multiplex PCR; TCRdb stores in-frame clones only, minus some. V and J calls and clone size are given by that table; D and trimming were obtained from the DNA. The repertoire includes 450,000 to 500,000 clones, roughly 80% of them detected once, and over 9.5% sits in the top ten. The CDR3 is 13 amino acids. The germline CDR1 and CDR2 sequences are LGHNA and YNFKEQ. V shed 3 bases and J shed 6 bases, with 12 bases lying between them. Points from the study as a whole: In this cohort, only blood was sampled, and tissue repertoires likely differ.

The sequencing sample was made of PBMCs. The receptor was isolated from a woman between 40 and 50 years old in good health. Some clones in this sample may be carry-over from other donors' samples. The chain is built from TRBV4-2 and TRBJ2-7; D uncertain. The CDR3 nucleotides read TGTGCCAGCAGCCAGGGTAGGAAGTCCGAGCAGTACTTC. It yields the protein CASSQGRKSEQYF.